This T cell receptor (beta chain) was found in a study of CD8 T cells in ankylosing spondylitis. Study-level results: Typical of ankylosing spondylitis blood, it appeared, was a TCR beta motif of several highly homologous variants. Earlier authors reported some of these motif variants in reactive arthritis synovial fluid and blood.

TCRdb recomputed calls from the 5' RACE reads with MiXCR, one row per CDR3 protein. The sample lists about 700,000 distinct CDR3 sequences, around 20% occurring once. With regard to this clonotype: Its antigen is not identified.

The junction had 3 bases not matched to a gene; V was cut back by 6 bases and J by 1 base. Germline V gene sequence: CDR1 ENHRY, CDR2 SYGVKD. The CDR3 loop spans 15 amino acids. The rearrangement links TRBV10-3 to TRBJ1-5, with 10 bases that match TRBD1. This receptor was obtained from a male donor with ankylosing spondylitis. Sequencing was done on a sample of blood, either unsorted or a sorted T cell fraction (not recorded which). The CDR3 nucleotides read TGTGCCATCAGCGGGGACAGGGGCAGCAATCAGCCCCAGCATTTT. Protein product: CAISGDRGSNQPQHF.